This T cell receptor beta chain was sequenced during a study of blood T cell repertoires in COVID-19 (TCRdb year 2020). Describing the broader study: The collaborator samples originated in the United States, Italy and Spain and spanned the acute and convalescent phases of COVID-19. The repertoires were made available in a free public database intended to serve as a resource for research on the immune response to SARS-CoV-2. Deeply sampled blood TCRbeta repertoires from subjects exposed to, actively infected with, or recovered from COVID-19 were included in the dataset. Where HLA class I and class II types were available, the types were taken from metadata supplied by the sample provider, not from assay-based typing. The prospective study material was composed of cDNA or gDNA derived from T cells, B-cell-depleted T cells, or PBMCs. Sample metadata almost always included a de-identified subject ID, COVID-19 status, age in years and sex. The samples were drawn from two sources: the first 160 participants of the ongoing ImmuneRACE study, and over 1,000 subjects contributed by 6 global collaborators.

Details on this clone: The clone's antigen remains unknown. No much larger clone is present one base from it, and per-base qualities are unavailable.

CDR1 and CDR2 are read off the germline V gene (reference sequence) as WNHNN and SYGVQD. The CDR3 has 15 amino acids, counting the end cysteine and phenylalanine. The CDR3 DNA has 45 bases and is translated from base 1. Trimming costs V 3 bases and J 4 bases, and their ends lie 15 bases apart. The study at large found these results: The quantity of clinical and demographic metadata differed by source and by participant and was supplied without curation.

Each collaborating institution followed its own protocols to collect whole blood in K2EDTA tubes. For TCRbeta analysis, collaborator samples were shipped as frozen whole blood, as isolated PBMCs, or as DNA extracted from either sample type. TCRbeta CDR3 regions were amplified from genomic DNA using the immunoSEQ Assay, a bias-controlled multiplex PCR. As for the original processing: Nucleated cell counts per sample were estimated from amplification of reference gene primers within the assay. To quantify the absolute abundance of each unique TCRbeta CDR3 rearrangement, sequence reads were collapsed and filtered. For each sample, productive Simpson clonality was calculated by taking the square root of Simpson's diversity index across productive rearrangements. This immuneACCESS table, as held by TCRdb, lists in-frame sequences with V and J called but not all clones. Of the missing ones, under half trace to an unresolved V gene in checked studies; the others have no known cause. The V and J calls and the clone size are those of that table, but D and trimming were determined from the DNA. This sample comprises over 250,000 clones, 85% to 90% of them detected only once. The ten largest account for about 14% of the sample.

This sequence originates from a human donor in a cohort sampled during active COVID-19. Sample: peripheral blood. The sequence links TRBV10-1 to TRBJ1-1, with a weak D call of TRBD1 (6 bases match). The CDR3: CASSDGGQGSTEAFF. The nucleotide sequence reads TGCGCCAGCAGTGATGGTGGTCAGGGGAGCACTGAAGCTTTCTTT.